Below are 26 T cell receptor beta chains sequenced from a single sample in a study of radiotherapy plus CTLA-4 blockade in lung cancer. Clones were read by immunoSEQ multiplex PCR, and TCRdb kept only the in-frame ones, dropping some. Altogether approximately 100,000 clones are present, more than 70% being singletons, with the ten largest covering roughly 2.3%. Sequences were derived from peripheral blood, sampled from a patient treated with radiotherapy plus ipilimumab. These receptors all stem from a human donor with non-small cell lung cancer that progressed on radiotherapy plus ipilimumab. Some clones in this sample may be carry-over from other donors' samples.

This clone was detected a few times. This chain joins TRBV6-5 and TRBJ1-2; a possible D gene is TRBD1 (6 bases). This CDR3 has 14 residues. The V and J ends lost 2 bases and 4 bases respectively, with 11 bases between them. Germline V gives CDR1 MNHEY, CDR2 SVGAGI. The chain's CDR3 is CASSYTGQIYGYTF. The CDR3 DNA reads TGTGCCAGCAGTTACACCGGACAGATCTATGGCTACACCTTC.

The chain has TRBV6-1 and TRBJ2-5, with 7 positions matching TRBD1. Germline V CDR1 and CDR2: MNHNS, SASEGT. Germline trimming cut 6 bases from V and 3 bases from J; bases unmatched to any gene: 4. CDR3 length: 13 residues. In DNA, the CDR3 is TGTGCCAGCAGCTTGACAGGGAAAGAGACCCAGTACTTC. This encodes CASSLTGKETQYF.

The chain is built from TRBV5-1 and TRBJ2-5; TRBD1 matches at 9 bases. The germline CDR1 and CDR2 sequences are SGHRS and YFSETQ. This CDR3 is built from 15 residues. After removal of 0 bases from V and 2 bases from J, the junction contained 2 bases not matched to a gene. The CDR3 is CASSLGGTGQETQYF. DNA for the CDR3: TGCGCCAGCAGCTTGGGGGGGACAGGGCAAGAGACCCAGTACTTC.

The rearrangement links TRBV30 to TRBJ2-7; D might be TRBD2 (5 bases). V lost 5 bases and J lost 0, with 11 bases in between. The CDR3 has 13 amino acids. Looked up from germline, CDR1 is GTSNPN and CDR2 is SVGIG (reference sequence). CDR3 sequence: CAWGTLASYEQYF. The CDR3 bases are TGTGCCTGGGGCACCCTAGCCTCCTACGAGCAGTACTTC.

The V and J genes are TRBV5-1 and TRBJ1-4, with D uncertain. Germline CDR1 and CDR2: SGHRS and YFSETQ. The CDR3 is 15 amino acids. The V end lost 3 bases, the J end lost 5 bases, and 14 bases lay between the germline ends. CDR3 sequence reads: CASSSDTLYNEKLFF. Written as DNA, the CDR3 is TGCGCCAGCAGCTCCGACACCCTGTACAATGAAAAACTGTTTTTT.

The chain is built from TRBV18 and TRBJ1-1; D is uncertain. CDR1 is KGHSH, CDR2 LQKENI, per germline. V lost 8 bases and J lost 2, with 9 bases in between. The CDR3 length is 12 residues. The CDR3 loop reads CASTSVNTEAFF. CDR3 bases: TGTGCCAGCACCAGTGTAAACACTGAAGCTTTCTTT.

This clone showed up just a few times. The chain is built from TRBV5-1 and TRBJ2-7, with 7 bases fitting TRBD1. This CDR3 region has 16 residues. CDR1 is SGHRS and CDR2 is YFSETQ in the germline V gene. V shed 2 bases, J shed 4 bases, and the junction held 12 bases outside the gene matches. CDR3 protein: CASSLGDMTGSYEQYF. The CDR3 nucleotides are TGCGCCAGCAGCTTAGGGGACATGACAGGGTCGTACGAGCAGTACTTC.

The genes are TRBV6-1 and TRBJ2-7, with D possibly matching TRBD2 (6 bases). Trimming shortened V by 0 bases and J by 6 bases, and 15 bases separated the two germline ends. From germline, CDR1 is MNHNS and CDR2 SASEGT. This CDR3 has 15 residues. For the CDR3, the DNA is TGTGCCAGCAGTGAAGCGCGGGGAATGGGGTTCGAGCAGTACTTC. Residues: CASSEARGMGFEQYF.

The rearrangement links TRBV19 to TRBJ1-2; TRBD1 aligns across 7 bases. Germline assignment: CDR1 LNHDA and CDR2 SQIVND (reference sequence). The CDR3 spans 15 residues. The junction had 10 bases not matched to a gene; V was cut back by 5 bases and J by 4 bases. The CDR3 DNA reads as TGTGCCAGTAGTTCCCCGGCGACAGGGTGCTATGGCTACACCTTC. Its translation: CASSSPATGCYGYTF.

V and J are TRBV6-7 and TRBJ1-5, with unresolved D. TRBV6-7 is an open reading frame, and its role is uncertain. The CDR3 is made up of 14 amino acids. V shed 6 bases and J shed 1 base, with 10 bases lying between them. In DNA form, the CDR3 reads TGTGCCAGCAGATCACAGTTGAGCAATCAGCCCCAGCATTTT. Encoded protein: CASRSQLSNQPQHF.

The chain recombines TRBV5-1 with TRBJ2-7; no clear D. This CDR3 is built from 14 residues. V was clipped by 1 base and J by 2 bases, with 10 bases between them. In germline, CDR1 is SGHRS, CDR2 YFSETQ. DNA of the CDR3: TGCGCCAGCAGCTTGAATTCCCCTACCTACGAGCAGTACTTC. Protein product: CASSLNSPTYEQYF. Drawing the rest from reference TRBV5-1 and TRBJ2-7, the complete variable domain is KAGVTQTPRYLIKTRGQQVTLSCSPISGHRSVSWYQQTPGQGLQFLFEYFSETQRNKGNFPGRFSGRQFSNSRSEMNVSTLELGDSALYLCASSLNSPTYEQYFGPGTRLTVT.

This clone was observed once. The chain uses TRBV2 and TRBJ1-2; the D is unclear. Trimming removed 5 bases from V and 8 bases from J, with 15 bases in between. CDR1 and CDR2 from the germline V gene are SNHLY and FYNNEI. The CDR3 consists of 13 residues. CDR3 coding DNA: TGTGCCAGCAGTTGGGAGCTTCGTGGAGGCTACACCTTC. As protein: CASSWELRGGYTF.

V gene TRBV21-1 combines with J gene TRBJ1-2. TRBV21-1 is shown as a pseudogene. This CDR3 has 10 amino acids. The CDR3, as DNA: TGTGCCAGCAGTATTTATGGCTACACCTTC. It codes for CASSIYGYTF.

This clone has at least ten counts. J is TRBJ2-7 and V is TRBV7-4, with 11 bases matching TRBD1. V lost 8 bases, J lost 1 base, and 7 bases stayed unmatched. This CDR3 has 15 amino acids. Germline values: CDR1 SGHVT, CDR2 SQSDAQ. The CDR3 loop is CASYRTGGASYEQYF. CDR3 nucleotide sequence: TGTGCCAGCTACCGGACAGGGGGCGCGTCCTACGAGCAGTACTTC.

The CDR3 here is CASLILGQPQHF. As DNA, the CDR3 is TGTGCCAGCTTGATTTTGGGCCAGCCCCAGCATTTT. The chain links TRBV18 to TRBJ1-5; the D is unclear. The CDR3 covers 12 residues. Germline loops: CDR1 KGHSH, CDR2 LQKENI. Deletions cut 7 bases from V and 7 bases from J, with 11 bases between. Supplemented by reference TRBV18 and TRBJ1-5, the full variable domain reads NAGVMQNPRHLVRRRGQEARLRCSPMKGHSHVYWYRQLPEEGLKFMVYLQKENIIDESGMPKERFSAEFPKEGPSILRIQQVVRGDSAAYFCASLILGQPQHFGDGTRLSIL.

The sample holds one count of this clone. The rearrangement joins TRBV5-1 to TRBJ2-1; 10 bases agree with TRBD1. CDR3 length: 14 residues. V lost 4 bases, J lost 7 bases, and 5 bases stayed unmatched. CDR1 and CDR2 (germline): SGHRS, YFSETQ. The CDR3 bases are TGCGCCAGCAGCCCCCGGGACAGGGGAAATGAGCAGTTCTTC. It codes for CASSPRDRGNEQFF.

The chain couples TRBV9 to TRBJ1-5; D ambiguous. The V end was cut by 4 bases, the J end by 8 bases, with 13 bases between. This CDR3 spans 13 amino acids. Germline values: CDR1 SGDLS, CDR2 YYNGEE. CDR3 in DNA: TGTGCCAGCAGCCTCACCCCACAAGAGCCCCAGCATTTT. Its translation: CASSLTPQEPQHF.

This sequence joins TRBV6-1 and TRBJ1-5; weak D call: TRBD1 (6 bases). The V gene lost 6 bases and the J gene lost 7 bases, with 19 bases spanning the gap. This CDR3 contains 15 residues. Germline CDR1 is MNHNS and CDR2 is SASEGT. The CDR3 loop is CASRQQGTGKQPQHF. CDR3 coding DNA: TGTGCCAGCAGACAACAGGGCACTGGGAAACAGCCCCAGCATTTT.

The chain has TRBV2 and TRBJ2-5; D is perhaps TRBD2 (6 bases). Trimming shortened V by 3 bases and J by 6 bases, and 11 bases separated the two germline ends. The CDR3 has 13 residues. Germline V lookup: CDR1 SNHLY, CDR2 FYNNEI. The CDR3 spells CASSDGGEKTQYF. The CDR3 region has the DNA TGTGCCAGCAGTGACGGGGGAGAGAAGACCCAGTACTTC.

The table lists this clone with a few counts. The chain carries TRBV10-3 and TRBJ2-1, with 9 positions matching TRBD2. Germline V lookup: CDR1 ENHRY, CDR2 SYGVKD. The CDR3 is 15 amino acids. J was trimmed by 4 bases and V by 2 bases; bases with no gene match: 3. CDR3 bases: TGTGCCATCAGTGAGGCTAGCGGGGTATACAATGAGCAGTTCTTC. It codes for CAISEASGVYNEQFF.

The chain joins TRBV19 to TRBJ1-5; D unresolved. This CDR3 region has 13 residues. The germline V and J ends were trimmed by 9 bases and 0 bases, with 9 bases remaining between them. Germline loops: CDR1 LNHDA, CDR2 SQIVND (reference sequence). The CDR3 here is CASAEDSNQPQHF. In DNA form, the CDR3 reads TGTGCCAGCGCAGAGGATAGCAATCAGCCCCAGCATTTT. Variable domain in full (rest from reference TRBV19 and TRBJ1-5): DGGITQSPKYLFRKEGQNVTLSCEQNLNHDAMYWYRQDPGQGLRLIYYSQIVNDFQKGDIAEGYSVSREKKESFPLTVTSAQKNPTAFYLCASAEDSNQPQHFGDGTRLSIL.

The chain joins TRBV7-2 to TRBJ1-1; 9 positions match TRBD1. This CDR3 comprises 15 residues. The ends lost 2 bases at V and 2 bases at J; junction bases unmatched: 3. From germline, CDR1 is SGHTA and CDR2 FQGNSA. The CDR3 spells CASSLRTGVNTEAFF. CDR3 in DNA: TGTGCCAGCAGCTTAAGGACAGGGGTTAACACTGAAGCTTTCTTT.

V gene TRBV4-3 combines with J gene TRBJ2-7; 13 positions match TRBD2. The CDR3 is 15 amino acids. The germline V gene encodes CDR1 LGHNA and CDR2 YSLEER. Trimming cost V 6 bases and J 4 bases; bases outside gene matches: 6. The DNA of the CDR3 is TGCGCCAGCAGTCAGACTAGCGGGGGGATTTACGAGCAGTACTTC. Its translation: CASSQTSGGIYEQYF.

The chain is built from TRBV30 and TRBJ1-1; D gene ambiguous. Deletions cut 4 bases from V and 0 bases from J, with 9 bases between. The CDR3 is 13 amino acids. Germline V gene sequence: CDR1 GTSNPN, CDR2 SVGIG (reference sequence). The CDR3 protein is CAWNFMMNTEAFF. CDR3 DNA sequence: TGTGCCTGGAATTTTATGATGAACACTGAAGCTTTCTTT.

The rearrangement uses TRBV18 and TRBJ2-3; unclear D gene. The V end lost 1 base, the J end lost 6 bases, and 11 bases lay between the germline ends. The CDR3 consists of 14 residues. The germline V gene has CDR1 KGHSH and CDR2 LQKENI. The CDR3 region is CASSPQGNPDTQYF. CDR3 in DNA: TGTGCCAGCTCACCACAGGGCAACCCCGATACGCAGTATTTT. The full variable domain, in which reference TRBV18 and TRBJ2-3 provide the parts outside the CDR3, is NAGVMQNPRHLVRRRGQEARLRCSPMKGHSHVYWYRQLPEEGLKFMVYLQKENIIDESGMPKERFSAEFPKEGPSILRIQQVVRGDSAAYFCASSPQGNPDTQYFGPGTRLTVL.

V is TRBV5-1 and J is TRBJ1-1, with 9 bases aligning to TRBD1. The CDR3 extends over 16 amino acids. Germline assignment: CDR1 SGHRS and CDR2 YFSETQ. After removal of 4 bases from V and 3 bases from J, the junction contained 10 bases not matched to a gene. CDR3 in amino acids: CASSNQPGQGHTEAFF. CDR3 nucleotides: TGCGCCAGCAGCAACCAACCGGGACAGGGCCACACTGAAGCTTTCTTT.